The 13 T cell receptor beta chains below come from one sample, sequenced in a study of cytotoxic CD8 clonotypes in ibrutinib-treated CLL. Here immunoSEQ multiplex PCR was the method, and the copy in TCRdb shows in-frame clones only, minus some. The data contain over 9,000 clones, 81% of them singletons. Here the sequenced sample was PBMCs, taken at disease progression, from a patient treated with ibrutinib. Source of these receptors: a human donor with chronic lymphocytic leukemia.

The chain employs TRBV5-4 and TRBJ2-7; possible D gene TRBD2, 5 bases. V lost 2 bases and J lost 3, with 18 bases in between. Germline V gene sequence: CDR1 SGHNT, CDR2 YYREEE (reference sequence). The CDR3 is made up of 16 amino acids. CDR3 protein: CASSFLGGRVNYEQYF. The CDR3 DNA reads TGTGCCAGCAGCTTCCTGGGCGGGCGGGTAAACTACGAGCAGTACTTC.

The chain uses TRBV6-1 and TRBJ1-1, with D perhaps matching TRBD1 (5 bases). Per the germline V gene, CDR1 is MNHNS and CDR2 is SASEGT. V lost 3 bases to trimming and J lost 7 bases, with 15 bases between them. The CDR3 has 14 residues. CDR3 nucleotide sequence: TGTGCCAGCAGTGAGCGGGGACGGACCTATGAAGCTTTCTTT. Its translation: CASSERGRTYEAFF.

Here the CDR3 reads CASSLADRYTDTQYF. The CDR3 nucleotides read TGTGCCAGCTCTCTGGCGGACCGATACACAGATACGCAGTATTTT. The gene calls are TRBV5-5 and TRBJ2-3; D uncertain. V lost 7 bases, J lost 2 bases, and 17 bases lay in between. The CDR3 loop spans 15 amino acids. CDR1 and CDR2 (germline): SGHKS, YYEKEE (reference sequence).

This rearrangement joins TRBV25-1 to TRBJ1-5; D is unresolved. The CDR3 sequence is 13 residues long. Germline lookup yields CDR1 MGHDK and CDR2 SYGVNS. V was clipped by 4 bases and J by 7 bases, with 11 bases between them. CDR3 residues: CASSGRGGQPQHF. The CDR3, as DNA: TGTGCCAGCAGTGGTCGAGGAGGCCAGCCCCAGCATTTT.

This clone was seen a few times. This chain connects TRBV11-2 to TRBJ2-6; D is unclear. V was clipped by 5 bases and J by 4 bases, with 12 bases between them. Germline values: CDR1 SGHAT, CDR2 FQNNGV. The CDR3 spans 15 residues. CDR3 region: CASSQESAGANVLTF. The CDR3 DNA reads TGTGCCAGCAGCCAGGAGAGCGCCGGGGCCAACGTCCTGACTTTC.

The chain has TRBV9 and TRBJ2-3; weak D call: TRBD2 (6 bases). The CDR3 covers 17 residues. Germline CDR1 and CDR2: SGDLS and YYNGEE. V lost 1 base and J lost 2, with 17 bases in between. The DNA of the CDR3 is TGTGCCAGCAGCGTAAGGGGTGGGGGGACTCCCACAGATACGCAGTATTTT. Translating gives CASSVRGGGTPTDTQYF.

This chain joins TRBV28 and TRBJ2-7, with TRBD2 identical over 8 bases. V shed 5 bases and J 2 bases; nucleotides not matched to a gene: 5. Per germline, CDR1 MDHEN and CDR2 SYDVKM. This CDR3 contains 14 residues. The CDR3 DNA reads TGTGCCAGCAGTACAACTAGCGGTACCTACGAGCAGTACTTC. It translates to CASSTTSGTYEQYF.

This chain links TRBV9 with TRBJ2-1, with 14 bases matching TRBD2. The germline gives CDR1 SGDLS, CDR2 YYNGEE. The CDR3 is made up of 17 amino acids. The V gene end was trimmed by 4 bases and the J gene end by 7 bases; junction bases not matched to a gene: 10. Written as DNA, the CDR3 is TGTGCCAGCAGCTCCTCAGCCGGGACTAGCGGGAGAAATGAGCAGTTCTTC. Its protein is CASSSSAGTSGRNEQFF.

This clone was seen once. This chain uses TRBV27 with TRBJ2-5, with D perhaps TRBD2 (6 bases). The germline CDR1 and CDR2 sequences are MNHEY and SMNVEV (reference sequence). Trimming shortened V by 2 bases and J by 6 bases, and 19 bases separated the two germline ends. This CDR3 is 16 amino acids long. CDR3 coding DNA: TGTGCCAGCAGTTTAAATTGGGGAGGCCTTGTGAAGACCCAGTACTTC. Translated: CASSLNWGGLVKTQYF.

This clone occurred once. The rearrangement joins TRBV2 to TRBJ2-7, with no clear D. Germline V gene lookup returns CDR1 SNHLY and CDR2 FYNNEI. Deletions cut 3 bases from V and 2 bases from J, with 5 bases between. The CDR3 is made up of 12 amino acids. CDR3: CASSDIPYEQYF. The DNA of the CDR3 is TGTGCCAGCAGTGACATCCCCTACGAGCAGTACTTC.

The rearrangement links TRBV5-6 to TRBJ2-2; no clear D. The CDR3 runs to 14 residues. Trimming left V 4 bases short and J 6 bases short, with 13 bases between. Germline values: CDR1 SGHDT, CDR2 YYEEEE. CDR3: CASSLTASSGELFF. CDR3 in DNA: TGTGCCAGCAGCCTCACGGCTTCGTCCGGGGAGCTGTTTTTT.

The V call is TRBV11-2, the J call TRBJ2-1, with 13 bases that match TRBD2. After removal of 5 bases from V and 4 bases from J, the junction contained 2 bases not matched to a gene. CDR3 length: 15 amino acids. CDR1 is SGHAT, CDR2 FQNNGV, per germline. The CDR3 nucleotides read TGTGCCAGCAGCCCGGGACTAGCGGGATACAATGAGCAGTTCTTC. Translating it yields CASSPGLAGYNEQFF.

The chain links TRBV6-5 to TRBJ2-1; D is unresolved. The germline V and J ends were trimmed by 6 bases and 5 bases, with 11 bases remaining between them. From germline, CDR1 is MNHEY and CDR2 SVGAGI. This CDR3 contains 13 residues. CDR3 protein: CASSPRVNNEQFF. The CDR3 DNA sequence: TGTGCCAGCAGCCCCCGGGTTAACAATGAGCAGTTCTTC.